This TCR beta chain was identified during a study of molecular identifiers for immune sequencing clone quantification. Listed TCR primers, together with previously described methods, were used for the bulk TCR libraries. In TCRdb, the PCR reads were re-called with MiXCR into one record per CDR3 protein. The sample consists of about 320,000 distinct CDR3 sequences, roughly 23% of them appearing once. Germline V gene sequence: CDR1 PRHDT, CDR2 FYEKMQ (reference sequence). The CDR3 runs to 14 residues. Naive CD8 library inputs spanned about 17,000 to 1,100,000 sorted cells and 10%, 30% or 50% RNA. Sorting recovered naive CD8 T cells on a CD8+CD4-CCR7+CD45RA+ profile. Study findings and constraints: Barcode collisions between identical TCR molecules could shrink estimates of highly expanded clone sizes.

As to this clonotype: Its antigen is unknown. Mismatch with germline at one junction end may stem from a read error.

The sequence derives from a human donor in good health. Some libraries in this study had Jurkat cell RNA spiked in. Sequenced: naive CD8+ T cells from blood, with Jurkat cell RNA spiked in. Specified subset: FACS-sorted CD8+CD4-CCR7+CD45RA+ naive T cells. The rearrangement uses TRBV13 and TRBJ1-1, with D unclear. DNA for the CDR3: TGTGCCGGCAGCTTATTCAGTGTGAACACTGAAGCTTTCTTT. Amino acids: CAGSLFSVNTEAFF.